This TCR beta chain was captured by sequencing in a study of OX40 agonist ivuxolimab in advanced cancers. Study at large: In this trial design, patients received ivuxolimab intravenously at 0.01 to 10 mg/kg every 2 weeks. Patients in dose escalation had liver, melanoma, kidney or head and neck cancers. Study-wide findings and caveats: Among some nonresponders, normalized T-cell clonal expansion was also low.

Some clones are missing from TCRdb's copy, which holds only in-frame ones; the method was immunoSEQ multiplex PCR. Of about 18,000 clones in the sample, roughly 80% were seen once. The V end lost 1 base, the J end lost 0 bases, and 13 bases lay between the germline ends. Germline V CDR1 and CDR2: MDHEN, SYDVKM. The CDR3 is 17 amino acids. This clone was observed a handful of times. The antigen is not known. The receptor was isolated from an adult with an advanced solid tumor such as melanoma, head and neck, liver or kidney cancer. The sample was CD4+ or CD8+ T cells sorted from blood, taken in a trial of the OX40 agonist ivuxolimab. The chain recombines TRBV28 with TRBJ1-5; D uncertain. The CDR3 nucleotides are TGTGCCAGCAGTTTATTGTCCCAGTTTTATAGCAATCAGCCCCAGCATTTT. Translation: CASSLLSQFYSNQPQHF.